This is a list of T cell receptor beta chains from one sample in a study of blood T cell repertoires in COVID-19. Data came from immunoSEQ multiplex PCR; TCRdb stores just in-frame clones and leaves some out. Among about 400,000 clones listed, around 89% were seen once. Sequenced input: PBMCs or T cells enriched from blood (not recorded which). The source of these receptors is a woman in her twenties or thirties with acute COVID-19. The conserved cysteine and the conserved F or W are not part of the CDR3 here.

v_gene	j_gene	CDR3aa
TRBV19	TRBJ1-2	ASSGDRVRNGYT
TRBV10-3	TRBJ1-3	ATSTTSSGNTIY
TRBV7-2	TRBJ1-2	ASMEQGGNYGYT
TRBV12-1	TRBJ1-2	ASSFITGDGYT
TRBV27	TRBJ1-1	ASSLSAGRGTEAF
TRBV5-5	TRBJ1-4	ASSFMTGPEEKLF
TRBV5-6	TRBJ2-3	ASSSTGKDTQY
TRBV5-5	TRBJ1-2	ASSHHPGQGANYGYT
TRBV7-2	TRBJ1-4	ASSSAGTGNEKLF
TRBV10-3	TRBJ1-6	AISGEGQGISPLH
TRBV7-3	TRBJ2-1	ASSLGLGTGSNEQF
TRBV19	TRBJ1-2	ATHRAGYT
TRBV5-3	TRBJ2-2	ARSLGHLDTGELF
TRBV5-1	TRBJ2-3	ASSELGVRGTDTQY
TRBV6-5	TRBJ2-7	ASSSYYEQY
TRBV19	TRBJ2-2	ASSSRERPRTGELF
TRBV7-2	TRBJ2-7	ASSRLGQDEQY
TRBV7-3	TRBJ2-1	ASSRLAGVHGDEQF
TRBV19	TRBJ2-4	ASSQQVAKNIQY
TRBV29-1	TRBJ1-1	SAWTGNTEAF
TRBV3-1/TRBV3-2	TRBJ1-6	ASSQGPARGSPLH
TRBV19	TRBJ1-5	ASSIMGGGSQPQH
TRBV30	TRBJ2-3	AWSPRGVYTQY
TRBV11-2	TRBJ1-3	ASSSSTGGAAGNTIY
TRBV5-1	TRBJ2-1	ASSPSRDSVRQF
TRBV27	TRBJ1-1	ASSLGANTEAF
TRBV29-1	TRBJ1-4	SVGGQGGEKLF
TRBV6-1	TRBJ1-6	ASSERDIRLSSYNSPLH
TRBV2	TRBJ1-2	ASSALGTGGAGYT
TRBV3-1/TRBV3-2	TRBJ1-2	ASSQERGTSGYT
TRBV5-1	TRBJ2-7	ASTPRQGGTYEQY
TRBV2	TRBJ2-1	ASSAGRTSGGEF
TRBV30	TRBJ1-6	ASRLRGIGNSPLH
TRBV11-3	TRBJ2-3	ASSTRGPDTQY
TRBV9	TRBJ2-7	ASSLRPGQSYEQY
TRBV5-6	TRBJ2-1	ASSQSGINEQF
TRBV7-9	TRBJ2-7	ASSLNVAGGLYEQY
TRBV29-1	TRBJ1-2	SVMTGFYGYT
TRBV30	TRBJ1-6	AWSLDGGDSYNSPLH
TRBV24-1	TRBJ1-5	ATSDPNQPQH
TRBV12-3/TRBV12-4	TRBJ1-3	ASMSVNTIY
TRBV29-1	TRBJ2-7	SVQATGAYEQY
TRBV3-1/TRBV3-2	TRBJ2-1	ASSLGARGKLEQF
TRBV5-6	TRBJ1-5	ASSQGQGARGPQH
TRBV25-1	TRBJ2-1	ASSERYRVAEQF
TRBV27	TRBJ1-2	ASRDGGAQNYGYT
TRBV12-3/TRBV12-4	TRBJ1-3	ASNGGGLSED
TRBV5-4	TRBJ1-1	ASSFQGNTEAF
TRBV6-5	TRBJ2-7	ASRTRQGANYEQY
TRBV6-2/TRBV6-3	TRBJ1-1	ASSKEQGAQWGTEAF
TRBV20-1	TRBJ1-5	SASLGGFSNQPQH
TRBV5-5	TRBJ2-7	ASSLVPGSTYEQY
TRBV24-1	TRBJ2-3	ATSDSGQGSTDTQY
TRBV29-1	TRBJ2-1	SVETSYNEQF